Following are 20 T cell receptor beta chains from one sample sequenced in a study of blood T cell repertoires in COVID-19. Only in-frame clones appear in the TCRdb table, and some are missing; sequencing was by immunoSEQ multiplex PCR. The sample holds approximately 300,000 clones; around 88% are singletons and the top ten take around 1.2%. Sequenced sample: peripheral blood. Every receptor here comes from a woman aged 50 to 65 with acute or convalescent COVID-19.

This chain connects TRBV13 to TRBJ2-6; TRBD1 matches 7 bases. CDR3 size: 14 residues. J lost 7 bases, V lost 5 bases, and 5 bases had no gene match. Germline lookup yields CDR1 PRHDT and CDR2 FYEKMQ (reference sequence). The CDR3 loop is CASSPRQGANVLTF. DNA of the CDR3: TGTGCCAGCAGCCCAAGACAGGGAGCCAACGTCCTGACTTTC. The whole variable domain, remainder taken from reference TRBV13 and TRBJ2-6, is AAGVIQSPRHLIKEKRETATLKCYPIPRHDTVYWYQQGPGQDPQFLISFYEKMQSDKGSIPDRFSAQQFSDYHSELNMSSLELGDSALYFCASSPRQGANVLTFGAGSRLTVL.

The V gene is TRBV9, the J gene TRBJ2-1; tentative D call: TRBD1 (6 bases). Trimming stripped 0 bases from V and 6 bases from J, with 19 bases between. The CDR3 has 17 residues. Germline V gene sequence: CDR1 SGDLS, CDR2 YYNGEE. CDR3 residues: CASSVATRQASTNEQFF. The CDR3 region has the DNA TGTGCCAGCAGCGTAGCTACGAGACAGGCCTCAACCAATGAGCAGTTCTTC.

This chain links TRBV5-1 with TRBJ2-7; D ambiguous. Trimming left V 0 bases short and J 12 bases short, with 16 bases between. CDR3 length equals 13 residues. Per germline, CDR1 SGHRS and CDR2 YFSETQ. CDR3 sequence (DNA): TGCGCCAGCAGCTTGGTTCTAGGCGGTATTCTGTACGTC. It encodes CASSLVLGGILYV.

The rearrangement uses TRBV7-9 and TRBJ2-2; D perhaps matches TRBD2 (5 bases). Germline V gene sequence: CDR1 SEHNR, CDR2 FQNEAQ (reference sequence). V lost 5 bases and J 4 bases, leaving 11 bases between the germline ends. This CDR3 region has 14 residues. CDR3 residues: CASSPRTSTGELFF. The DNA of the CDR3 is TGTGCCAGCAGCCCCCGAACTAGCACCGGGGAGCTGTTTTTT. Based on the CDR3 plus reference TRBV7-9 and TRBJ2-2, the full variable domain is DTGVSQNPRHKITKRGQNVTFRCDPISEHNRLYWYRQTLGQGPEFLTYFQNEAQLEKSRLLSDRFSAERPKGSFSTLEIQRTEQGDSAMYLCASSPRTSTGELFFGEGSRLTVL.

As to this clone: This sample also contains other DNA sequences that code for the same CDR3. The chain carries TRBV29-1 and TRBJ1-2, with a weak D call TRBD1 (5 bases). CDR3 length equals 12 residues. Germline CDR1 and CDR2: SQVTM and ANQGSEA. V dropped 6 bases and J dropped 0 bases, with 8 bases sitting between them. CDR3 nucleotides: TGCAGCGTCGGGGGGGCTAACTATGGCTACACCTTC. Amino acid sequence: CSVGGANYGYTF.

This chain uses TRBV30 with TRBJ2-1; 14 nucleotides line up with TRBD2. CDR1 is GTSNPN and CDR2 is SVGIG in the germline V gene (reference sequence). The CDR3 has 14 residues. The ends lost 4 bases at V and 6 bases at J; junction bases unmatched: 2. For the CDR3, the DNA is TGTGCCTGGAAGGGACTAGCGGGGGCCAATGAGCAGTTCTTC. Its protein is CAWKGLAGANEQFF.

This chain connects TRBV21-1 to TRBJ2-1; the table's D call, TRBD1, has no DNA check behind it. TRBV21-1 is a documented pseudogene. The length of the CDR3 is 17 residues. As DNA, the CDR3 is TGTGCCAGCAGCTACCCATCACAGGGCCCCTTCCACAATGAGCAGTTCTTC. This codes for CASSYPSQGPFHNEQFF.

The chain links TRBV9 to TRBJ2-1, with D perhaps TRBD2 (6 bases). Looked up from germline, CDR1 is SGDLS and CDR2 is YYNGEE. V lost 6 bases and J 8 bases, leaving 15 bases between the germline ends. The CDR3 is 13 amino acids. CDR3: CASTLGGSDEQFF. The CDR3 DNA reads as TGTGCCAGCACCCTGGGGGGATCCGATGAGCAGTTCTTC.

This chain links TRBV7-2 with TRBJ2-3, with TRBD1 as a possible D gene (6 bases). The V end was cut by 1 base, the J end by 2 bases, with 13 bases between. The CDR3 totals 16 residues. The germline CDR1 and CDR2 sequences are SGHTA and FQGNSA. The CDR3 reads CASSLGADSSTDTQYF. The CDR3 DNA is TGTGCCAGCAGCTTAGGCGCGGACAGCTCCACAGATACGCAGTATTTT.

This clone showed up just a few times. The chain couples TRBV7-9 to TRBJ2-1; TRBD2 agrees at 8 bases. CDR1 is SEHNR and CDR2 is FQNEAQ in the germline V gene (reference sequence). Losses at the gene ends were 4 bases for V and 4 bases for J; bases not matched to a gene: 12. This CDR3 has 17 amino acids. Here the CDR3 reads CASSSPSSGPGYNEQFF. The CDR3 DNA is TGTGCCAGCAGCTCCCCTTCTAGCGGGCCGGGTTACAATGAGCAGTTCTTC.

Details on this clone: Other DNA sequences from this sample encode an identical CDR3 as well. The genes are TRBV12-3 or TRBV12-4 and TRBJ1-5, with D possibly TRBD1 on 5 matching bases. This CDR3 has 13 amino acids. Trimming took 5 bases from V and 1 from J, leaving 6 bases between them. CDR3 sequence: CASSRQSNQPQHF. As DNA, the CDR3 is TGTGCCAGCAGTCGACAGAGCAATCAGCCCCAGCATTTT.

The chain is built from TRBV6-4 and TRBJ2-1, with 11 bases identical to TRBD1. Germline assignment: CDR1 MRHNA and CDR2 SNTAGT. With 6 bases clipped from V and 4 bases from J, the junction kept 5 bases outside the gene matches. This CDR3 has 15 residues. Here the CDR3 DNA reads TGTGCCAGCAGCGAGGGGACAGGGGGGTACAATGAGCAGTTCTTC. It yields the protein CASSEGTGGYNEQFF.

This chain connects TRBV2 to TRBJ1-2; TRBD1 aligns across 7 bases. Germline CDR1 is SNHLY and CDR2 is FYNNEI. The CDR3 runs to 14 residues. The V and J ends lost 6 bases and 4 bases, in that order; junction bases with no gene match: 8. The CDR3 spells CASSTGAPFYGYTF. The CDR3 DNA follows: TGTGCCAGCAGCACAGGGGCCCCCTTCTATGGCTACACCTTC.

This chain connects TRBV6-5 to TRBJ2-2, with TRBD2 matching 7 bases. Germline trimming cut 4 bases from V and 4 bases from J; bases unmatched to any gene: 9. The CDR3 has 16 residues. Germline assignment: CDR1 MNHEY and CDR2 SVGAGI. Here the CDR3 DNA reads TGTGCCAGCAGTTTAATTTATGGGGGGGGCACCGGGGAGCTGTTTTTT. Translated, it gives CASSLIYGGGTGELFF.

The genes are TRBV28 and TRBJ1-2; tentative D call: TRBD1 (6 bases). This CDR3 spans 17 amino acids. Germline assignment: CDR1 MDHEN and CDR2 SYDVKM. Trimming removed 6 bases at V and 0 bases at J, with 20 bases between. CDR3 nucleotide sequence: TGTGCCAGCAGCATGGGGACAACCGGACGGTCTAACTATGGCTACACCTTC. Amino acid sequence: CASSMGTTGRSNYGYTF.

This clone is a singleton in its sample. The chain uses TRBV5-4 and TRBJ1-1, with unresolved D. V gave up 4 bases and J gave up 2 bases, with 21 bases separating them. The CDR3 length is 17 residues. In germline, CDR1 is SGHNT, CDR2 YYREEE (reference sequence). The CDR3 nucleotides read TGTGCCAGCAGCAACCGCCTTTGGACGGGAGAAAACACTGAAGCTTTCTTT. This gives the protein CASSNRLWTGENTEAFF.

The chain has TRBV29-1 and TRBJ2-2; possibly TRBD1 for D (5 bases). This CDR3 has 14 residues. Germline-derived CDR1 and CDR2 are SQVTM and ANQGSEA. V lost 1 base to trimming and J lost 1 base, with 7 bases between them. This CDR3 is CSVEVQGNTGELFF. The CDR3 DNA sequence: TGCAGCGTTGAAGTTCAGGGGAACACCGGGGAGCTGTTTTTT.

This chain connects TRBV5-4 to TRBJ1-6; 7 nucleotides match TRBD1. Germline CDR1 SGHNT, CDR2 YYREEE (reference sequence). CDR3 length: 15 amino acids. Trimming cost V 1 base and J 5 bases; bases outside gene matches: 3. The chain's CDR3 is CASSLMDRNNSPLHF. The CDR3 DNA is TGTGCCAGCAGCTTGATGGACAGGAATAATTCACCCCTCCACTTT. The full variable domain, in which reference TRBV5-4 and TRBJ1-6 provide the parts outside the CDR3, is ETGVTQSPTHLIKTRGQQVTLRCSSQSGHNTVSWYQQALGQGPQFIFQYYREEENGRGNFPPRFSGLQFPNYSSELNVNALELDDSALYLCASSLMDRNNSPLHFGNGTRLTVT.

V and J are TRBV7-2 and TRBJ1-1, with D hard to call. Trimming pared 1 base from V and 2 bases from J, leaving 11 bases between. Germline CDR1 SGHTA, CDR2 FQGNSA. The CDR3 is 15 residues long. In DNA form, the CDR3 reads TGTGCCAGCAGCTTAGTACCGGGGTTCAACACTGAAGCTTTCTTT. It codes for CASSLVPGFNTEAFF. Drawing the rest from reference TRBV7-2 and TRBJ1-1, the complete variable domain is GAGVSQSPSNKVTEKGKDVELRCDPISGHTALYWYRQSLGQGLEFLIYFQGNSAPDKSGLPSDRFSAERTGGSVSTLTIQRTQQEDSAVYLCASSLVPGFNTEAFFGQGTRLTVV.

V gene TRBV10-1 combines with J gene TRBJ2-3, with 7 bases fitting TRBD1. The germline CDR1 and CDR2 sequences are WNHNN and SYGVQD (reference sequence). With 4 bases clipped from V and 2 bases from J, the junction kept 6 bases outside the gene matches. The CDR3 contains 15 residues. The CDR3 spells CASSGTGANTDTQYF. The CDR3 region has the DNA TGCGCCAGCAGTGGAACAGGGGCGAACACAGATACGCAGTATTTT.